The clone carrying this TCR beta chain was counted once. One entry per CDR3 protein, called by TCRdb with MiXCR from the RT-PCR reads. The table records hundreds of thousands of distinct CDR3 sequences, about 14% of them present only once. The receptor's source is a female donor in good health, serving as a healthy control. The specimen sequenced was memory CD4+ T cells from blood.

The CDR3 DNA sequence: TGTGCCAGCAGTTGGTCCCATACGGGTGAGCAGTTCTTC. Protein: CASSWSHTGEQFF. The chain couples TRBV7-2 to TRBJ2-1; D unresolved. CDR3 length: 13 residues. Germline assignment: CDR1 SGHTA and CDR2 FQGNSA. The germline V and J ends were trimmed by 6 bases and 9 bases, with 15 bases remaining between them. Drawing the rest from reference TRBV7-2 and TRBJ2-1, the complete variable domain is GAGVSQSPSNKVTEKGKDVELRCDPISGHTALYWYRQSLGQGLEFLIYFQGNSAPDKSGLPSDRFSAERTGGSVSTLTIQRTQQEDSAVYLCASSWSHTGEQFFGPGTRLTVL.